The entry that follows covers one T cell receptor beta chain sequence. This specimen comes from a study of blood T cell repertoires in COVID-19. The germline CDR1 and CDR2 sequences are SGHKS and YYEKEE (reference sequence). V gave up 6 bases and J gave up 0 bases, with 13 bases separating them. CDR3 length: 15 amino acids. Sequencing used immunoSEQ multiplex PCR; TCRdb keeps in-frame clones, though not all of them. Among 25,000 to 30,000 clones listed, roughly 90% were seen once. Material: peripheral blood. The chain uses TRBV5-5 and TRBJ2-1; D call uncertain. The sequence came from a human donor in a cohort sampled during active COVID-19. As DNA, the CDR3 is TGTGCCAGCACCCCTTGGAGAGGCTCCTACAATGAGCAGTTCTTC. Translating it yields CASTPWRGSYNEQFF.